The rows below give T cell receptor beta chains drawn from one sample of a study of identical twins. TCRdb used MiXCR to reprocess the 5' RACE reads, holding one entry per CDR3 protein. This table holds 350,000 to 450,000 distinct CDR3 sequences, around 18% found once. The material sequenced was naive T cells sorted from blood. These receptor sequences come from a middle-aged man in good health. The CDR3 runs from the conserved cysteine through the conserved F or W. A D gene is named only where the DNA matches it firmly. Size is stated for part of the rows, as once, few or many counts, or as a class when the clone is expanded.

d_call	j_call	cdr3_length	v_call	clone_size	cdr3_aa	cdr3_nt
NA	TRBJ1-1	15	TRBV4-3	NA	CASSQEKLGTGEAFF	TGCGCCAGCAGCCAAGAGAAGCTGGGAACGGGTGAAGCTTTCTTT
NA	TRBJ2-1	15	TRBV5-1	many	CASSLGTEIYNEQFF	TGCGCCAGCAGCTTGGGGACAGAGATCTACAATGAGCAGTTCTTC
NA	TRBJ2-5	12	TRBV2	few	CASRDPQETQYF	TGTGCCAGCAGGGACCCTCAAGAGACCCAGTACTTC
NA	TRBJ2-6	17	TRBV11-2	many	CASSLGAGVSGANVLTF	TGTGCCAGCAGCTTGGGGGCGGGGGTCTCTGGGGCCAACGTCCTGACTTTC
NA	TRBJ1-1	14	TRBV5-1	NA	CASSSRTDNTEAFF	TGCGCCAGCAGCTCTAGGACAGATAACACTGAAGCTTTCTTT
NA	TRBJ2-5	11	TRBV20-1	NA	CSARDLATQYF	TGCAGTGCTAGAGATCTGGCGACCCAGTACTTC
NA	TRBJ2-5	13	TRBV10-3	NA	CAISGGNRETQYF	TGTGCCATCAGTGGGGGAAACCGGGAGACCCAGTACTTC
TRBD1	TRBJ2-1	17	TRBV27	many	CASSLLGSGQGVHEQFF	TGTGCCAGCAGTTTACTCGGGTCGGGACAGGGTGTTCATGAGCAGTTCTTC
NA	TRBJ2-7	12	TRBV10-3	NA	CAISVGGNEQYF	TGTGCCATCAGTGTTGGGGGAAACGAGCAGTACTTC
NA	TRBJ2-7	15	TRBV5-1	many	CASSFVPGEPYEQYF	TGCGCCAGCAGCTTCGTCCCGGGGGAACCCTACGAGCAGTACTTC
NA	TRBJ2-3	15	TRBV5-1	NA	CASTLNLVSTDTQYF	TGCGCCAGCACCCTGAACCTAGTTAGCACAGATACGCAGTATTTT
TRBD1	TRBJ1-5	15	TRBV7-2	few	CASSPSTGNNQPQHF	TGTGCCAGCAGCCCCTCGACAGGGAACAATCAGCCCCAGCATTTT
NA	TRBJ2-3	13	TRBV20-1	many	CSATRTVADTQYF	TGCAGTGCAACACGGACAGTAGCGGATACGCAGTATTTT
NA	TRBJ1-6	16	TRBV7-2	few	CASSLVLRASDSPLHF	TGTGCCAGCAGCTTAGTCTTGAGGGCGTCGGACTCACCCCTCCACTTT
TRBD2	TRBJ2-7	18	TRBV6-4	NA	CASTASTVAGVQSYEQYF	TGTGCCAGCACTGCCTCCACCGTAGCGGGGGTGCAATCCTACGAGCAGTACTTC
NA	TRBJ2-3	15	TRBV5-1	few	CASRERSGLTHTQYF	TGCGCCAGCCGCGAGCGATCCGGACTCACGCATACGCAGTATTTT
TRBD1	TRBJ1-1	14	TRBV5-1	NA	CASSLNLDRDEAFF	TGCGCCAGCAGCTTGAATCTGGACAGGGACGAAGCTTTCTTT
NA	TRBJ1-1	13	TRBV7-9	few	CASSLRGEAEAFF	TGTGCCAGCAGTCTAAGGGGGGAGGCTGAAGCTTTCTTT
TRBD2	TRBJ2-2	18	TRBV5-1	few	CASSLYPAGGLGTGELFF	TGCGCCAGCAGCTTGTATCCAGCGGGGGGCCTCGGCACCGGGGAGCTGTTTTTT
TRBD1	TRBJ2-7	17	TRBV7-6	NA	CASSLHPGTGSAYEQYF	TGTGCCAGCAGCTTACACCCGGGGACAGGGTCTGCCTACGAGCAGTACTTC
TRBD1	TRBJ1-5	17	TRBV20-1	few	CSAYRDRGRINNQPQHF	TGCAGTGCTTACCGGGACAGGGGGCGGATTAACAATCAGCCCCAGCATTTT
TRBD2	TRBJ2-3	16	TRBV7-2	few	CASSLNQRGVTDTQYF	TGTGCCAGCAGCTTGAACCAGCGGGGGGTCACAGATACGCAGTATTTT
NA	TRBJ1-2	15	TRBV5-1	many	CASSPGTGENYGYTF	TGCGCCAGCAGCCCGGGGACGGGAGAGAACTATGGCTACACCTTC
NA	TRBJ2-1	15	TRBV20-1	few	CSGSSRTRRGNEQFF	TGCAGTGGTTCTTCGAGGACCCGAAGGGGCAATGAGCAGTTCTTC
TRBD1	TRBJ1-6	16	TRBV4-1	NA	CASSQQGTGKNSPLHF	TGCGCCAGCAGCCAACAAGGGACAGGCAAGAATTCACCCCTCCACTTT
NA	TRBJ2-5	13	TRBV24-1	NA	CATSDYYMETQYF	TGTGCCACCAGTGATTACTACATGGAGACCCAGTACTTC
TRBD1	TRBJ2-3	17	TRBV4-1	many	CASSQLGRDRSTDTQYF	TGCGCCAGCAGCCAGCTAGGCCGGGACAGAAGCACAGATACGCAGTATTTT
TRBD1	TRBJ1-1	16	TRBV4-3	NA	CASSRGRQGTNTEAFF	TGCGCCAGCAGCCGGGGGAGACAGGGGACGAACACTGAAGCTTTCTTT
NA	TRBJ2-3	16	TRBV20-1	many	CSARGLTSASTDTQYF	TGCAGTGCTAGAGGCCTGACTAGTGCTAGCACAGATACGCAGTATTTT
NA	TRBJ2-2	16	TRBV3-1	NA	CASSQVRDPDTGELFF	TGTGCCAGCAGCCAAGTCAGGGACCCGGACACCGGGGAGCTGTTTTTT
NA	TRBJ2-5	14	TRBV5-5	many	CASSLVREWETQYF	TGTGCCAGCAGCTTGGTCAGGGAATGGGAGACCCAGTACTTC
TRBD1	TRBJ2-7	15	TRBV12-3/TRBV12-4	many	CASSLFPGTAYEQYF	TGTGCCAGCAGTTTATTCCCCGGGACAGCGTACGAGCAGTACTTC
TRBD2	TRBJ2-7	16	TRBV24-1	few	CATSDSTSGRLYEQYF	TGTGCCACCAGTGACTCGACTAGCGGGAGGCTTTACGAGCAGTACTTC
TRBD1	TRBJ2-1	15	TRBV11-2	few	CASSRDLSRGREQFF	TGTGCCAGCAGCCGAGACTTAAGCAGGGGGCGCGAGCAGTTCTTC
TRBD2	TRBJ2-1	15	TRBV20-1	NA	CSAIHAGGPGAEQFF	TGCAGTGCTATCCATGCGGGAGGGCCAGGGGCTGAGCAGTTCTTC
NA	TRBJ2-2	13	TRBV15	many	CATSRDVAGELFF	TGTGCCACCAGCAGAGATGTGGCCGGGGAGCTGTTTTTT
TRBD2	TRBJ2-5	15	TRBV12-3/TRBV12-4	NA	CASSLSSGHQETQYF	TGTGCCAGCAGTTTGTCTAGCGGGCACCAAGAGACCCAGTACTTC
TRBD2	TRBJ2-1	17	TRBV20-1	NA	CSAPRGTSGGSYNEQFF	TGCAGTGCTCCCCGGGGGACTAGCGGGGGTTCTTACAATGAGCAGTTCTTC
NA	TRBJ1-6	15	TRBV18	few	CASSGGEIYNSPLHF	TGTGCCAGCTCAGGGGGAGAGATCTATAATTCACCCCTCCACTTT
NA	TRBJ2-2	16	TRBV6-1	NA	CASTLLGKPNTGELFF	TGTGCCAGCACCCTACTGGGTAAACCGAACACCGGGGAGCTGTTTTTT
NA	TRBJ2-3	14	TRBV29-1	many	CSAGQPGSTDTQYF	TGCAGCGCCGGACAGCCGGGGAGCACAGATACGCAGTATTTT
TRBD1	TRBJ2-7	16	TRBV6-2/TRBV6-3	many	CASSYDRGLNLYEQYF	TGTGCCAGCAGTTACGACAGGGGTCTGAATTTGTACGAGCAGTACTTC
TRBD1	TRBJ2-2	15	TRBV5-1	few	CASSPRTGEPGELFF	TGCGCCAGCAGCCCCCGGACAGGGGAACCCGGGGAGCTGTTTTTT
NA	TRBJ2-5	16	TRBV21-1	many	CASSVTGVDSQETQYF	TGTGCCAGCAGCGTTACGGGAGTAGACAGCCAAGAGACCCAGTACTTC
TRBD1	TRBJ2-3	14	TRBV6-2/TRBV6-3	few	CASSSGQTGNTQYF	TGTGCCAGCAGTTCGGGACAGACCGGGAATACGCAGTATTTT
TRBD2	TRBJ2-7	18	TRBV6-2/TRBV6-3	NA	CASSSGGLAGLLLYEQYF	TGTGCCAGCAGCTCGGGCGGACTAGCGGGTCTCCTACTCTACGAGCAGTACTTC
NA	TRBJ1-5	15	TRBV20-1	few	CSAKNTGWGNQPQHF	TGCAGTGCTAAGAATACAGGGTGGGGCAATCAGCCCCAGCATTTT
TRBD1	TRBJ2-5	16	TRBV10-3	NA	CAISESDRASQETQYF	TGTGCCATCAGTGAGTCTGACAGGGCCTCCCAAGAGACCCAGTACTTC
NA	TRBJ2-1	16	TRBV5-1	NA	CASSLPTETIYNEQFF	TGCGCCAGCAGCCTACCAACTGAGACGATATACAATGAGCAGTTCTTC
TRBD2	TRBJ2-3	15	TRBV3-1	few	CASSQGGGAVDTQYF	TGTGCCAGCAGCCAAGGCGGGGGGGCTGTAGATACGCAGTATTTT
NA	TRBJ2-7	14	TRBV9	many	CASRRNLGASEQYF	TGTGCCAGCAGAAGAAATTTAGGGGCCTCCGAGCAGTACTTC
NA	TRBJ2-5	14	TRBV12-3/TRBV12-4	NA	CASRPGPTHGTQYF	TGTGCCAGCAGGCCCGGGCCAACACACGGGACCCAGTACTTC
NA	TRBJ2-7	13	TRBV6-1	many	CASRGGHAYEQYF	TGTGCCAGCAGGGGGGGGCATGCCTACGAGCAGTACTTC
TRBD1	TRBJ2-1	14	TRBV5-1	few	CASSWGRGLNEQFF	TGCGCCAGCAGCTGGGGCAGGGGGCTCAATGAGCAGTTCTTC
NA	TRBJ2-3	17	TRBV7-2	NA	CASSLVVGYPSTDTQYF	TGTGCCAGCAGCTTAGTGGTCGGTTACCCAAGCACAGATACGCAGTATTTT
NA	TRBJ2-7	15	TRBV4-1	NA	CASSQESAGYYEQYF	TGCGCCAGCAGCCAAGAATCGGCCGGTTACTACGAGCAGTACTTC
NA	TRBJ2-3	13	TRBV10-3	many	CAISQAGADTQYF	TGTGCCATCAGTCAGGCAGGGGCCGATACGCAGTATTTT